These 14 T cell receptor beta chains were sequenced from one sample in a study of cytomegalovirus exposure and HLA in healthy donors. TCRdb's table, derived via immunoSEQ multiplex PCR, lists solely in-frame clones and lacks some. Among 250,000 to 400,000 clones listed, around 90% were seen once. The sequenced material came from PBMCs. Receptor source: a woman in her 30s in good health and CMV-seropositive.

This clone was seen just once. V is TRBV4-3 and J is TRBJ2-1; D might be TRBD2 (5 bases). Germline V gene sequence: CDR1 LGHNA, CDR2 YSLEER. This CDR3 is 17 amino acids long. Trimming removed 0 bases at V and 5 bases at J, with 17 bases between. The CDR3 reads CASSQDTSSGINNEQFF. Written as DNA, the CDR3 is TGCGCCAGCAGCCAAGATACGTCGAGCGGAATAAACAATGAGCAGTTCTTC.

This chain joins TRBV19 and TRBJ2-7, with TRBD2 identical over 14 bases. The CDR3 is 15 amino acids. Per germline, CDR1 LNHDA and CDR2 SQIVND (reference sequence). The trim removed 9 bases at V and 0 bases at J, leaving 4 bases unmatched. CDR3 nucleotides: TGTGCCAGCGGACTAGCGGGGGGTAGCTCCTACGAGCAGTACTTC. This codes for CASGLAGGSSYEQYF.

This clone occurred once. The rearrangement links TRBV28 to TRBJ2-7, with D perhaps being TRBD1 or TRBD2 (5 bases each). The V gene lost 6 bases and the J gene lost 2 bases, with 23 bases spanning the gap. Per germline, CDR1 MDHEN and CDR2 SYDVKM. This CDR3 contains 17 residues. The CDR3 loop is CASRVFGAGTKTYEQYF. CDR3 nucleotide sequence: TGTGCCAGCAGGGTATTCGGGGCCGGGACCAAAACCTACGAGCAGTACTTC.

This clone was detected only a few times. This chain joins TRBV18 and TRBJ2-7; TRBD1 might be the D (6 bases). CDR1 is KGHSH and CDR2 is LQKENI in the germline V gene. The V gene lost 4 bases and the J gene lost 6 bases, with 7 bases spanning the gap. This CDR3 is 11 amino acids long. The CDR3 region has the DNA TGTGCCAGCTCACAGGGGGTCGAGCAGTACTTC. Encoded protein: CASSQGVEQYF.

The chain recombines TRBV5-4 with TRBJ1-2; D is unclear. The CDR3 consists of 12 residues. Germline V gives CDR1 SGHNT, CDR2 YYREEE (reference sequence). The V end lost 0 bases, the J end lost 7 bases, and 7 bases lay between the germline ends. As DNA, the CDR3 is TGTGCCAGCAGCTTGGTGAGTGGTGGCTACACCTTC. It specifies CASSLVSGGYTF.

The V gene is TRBV7-8, the J gene TRBJ2-4, with TRBD2 as a possible D gene (5 bases). V gave up 0 bases and J gave up 3 bases, with 6 bases separating them. Germline loops: CDR1 SGHVS, CDR2 FQNEAQ. This CDR3 has 14 amino acids. The CDR3 DNA reads as TGTGCCAGCAGCTTAGCCGGGGTCAAAAACATTCAGTACTTC. This codes for CASSLAGVKNIQYF.

This chain links TRBV5-1 with TRBJ2-3; 7 bases match TRBD2. The V and J ends lost 1 base and 0 bases, in that order; junction bases with no gene match: 11. The CDR3 runs to 18 residues. Germline loops: CDR1 SGHRS, CDR2 YFSETQ. The CDR3 loop is CASSLTLYGGSSTDTQYF. CDR3 DNA sequence: TGCGCCAGCAGCTTGACACTATATGGCGGGAGTAGCACAGATACGCAGTATTTT.

The rearrangement links TRBV6-5 to TRBJ1-1; the match to TRBD1 covers 8 bases. In germline, CDR1 is MNHEY, CDR2 SVGAGI. The CDR3 length is 15 residues. The trim removed 7 bases at V and 2 bases at J, leaving 9 bases unmatched. The CDR3, as DNA: TGTGCCAGCACCCAAGTCGGGACAGGAAACACTGAAGCTTTCTTT. Translation gives CASTQVGTGNTEAFF.

CDR3 coding DNA: TGTGCCAGCAGCCCGGGAGGGAAGAACACTGAAGCTTTCTTT. Encoded protein: CASSPGGKNTEAFF. This chain uses TRBV7-8 with TRBJ1-1; the D is unclear. The CDR3 has 14 amino acids. CDR1 and CDR2 from the germline V gene are SGHVS and FQNEAQ. Trimming stripped 5 bases from V and 1 base from J, with 11 bases between. Using reference TRBV7-8 and TRBJ1-1 for the parts outside the CDR3, the full variable domain is GAGVSQSPRYKVAKRGQDVALRCDPISGHVSLFWYQQALGQGPEFLTYFQNEAQLDKSGLPSDRFFAERPEGSVSTLKIQRTQQEDSAVYLCASSPGGKNTEAFFGQGTRLTVV.

The chain combines TRBV28 with TRBJ1-1; D unresolved. Per the germline V gene, CDR1 is MDHEN and CDR2 is SYDVKM. V dropped 5 bases and J dropped 0 bases, with 13 bases sitting between them. The CDR3 is 15 amino acids. The CDR3 DNA is TGTGCCAGCAGTCTCGATCGTTGGATGAACACTGAAGCTTTCTTT. Its translation: CASSLDRWMNTEAFF.

This clone was observed a handful of times. The chain employs TRBV5-1 and TRBJ2-5, with 8 bases matching TRBD2. The J segment lost 5 bases and the V segment lost 4 bases, leaving 7 bases of the junction unmatched. This CDR3 has 14 amino acids. CDR1 and CDR2 (germline): SGHRS, YFSETQ. The CDR3 nucleotides are TGCGCCAGCAGCCCGGGGTCGGGAGGGGAGACCCAGTACTTC. This sequence encodes CASSPGSGGETQYF.

The V call is TRBV25-1, the J call TRBJ1-1, with 7 bases matching TRBD1. Trimming cost V 3 bases and J 1 base; bases outside gene matches: 8. The length of the CDR3 is 16 residues. Per germline, CDR1 MGHDK and CDR2 SYGVNS. Here the CDR3 reads CASSDIRGQANTEAFF. In DNA form, the CDR3 reads TGTGCCAGCAGTGACATTCGCGGACAGGCGAACACTGAAGCTTTCTTT.

The chain has TRBV28 and TRBJ2-5; D is unclear. Trimming took off 8 bases at V and 5 bases at J, with 9 bases between the two ends. This CDR3 has 11 residues. The germline gives CDR1 MDHEN, CDR2 SYDVKM. The CDR3 loop reads CASGKRETQYF. For the CDR3, the DNA is TGTGCCAGCGGAAAGAGGGAGACCCAGTACTTC.

This clone has just a few counts. The chain joins TRBV7-3 to TRBJ2-7, with D perhaps matching TRBD1 or TRBD2 (5 bases each). Germline-derived CDR1 and CDR2 are SGHTA and FQGTGA. This CDR3 contains 15 residues. V was cut by 1 base and J by 5 bases, with 15 bases left in between. CDR3 loop: CASSLIRDPEHEQYF. In nucleotides, the CDR3 is TGTGCCAGCAGCTTAATCCGGGACCCGGAGCACGAGCAGTACTTC.